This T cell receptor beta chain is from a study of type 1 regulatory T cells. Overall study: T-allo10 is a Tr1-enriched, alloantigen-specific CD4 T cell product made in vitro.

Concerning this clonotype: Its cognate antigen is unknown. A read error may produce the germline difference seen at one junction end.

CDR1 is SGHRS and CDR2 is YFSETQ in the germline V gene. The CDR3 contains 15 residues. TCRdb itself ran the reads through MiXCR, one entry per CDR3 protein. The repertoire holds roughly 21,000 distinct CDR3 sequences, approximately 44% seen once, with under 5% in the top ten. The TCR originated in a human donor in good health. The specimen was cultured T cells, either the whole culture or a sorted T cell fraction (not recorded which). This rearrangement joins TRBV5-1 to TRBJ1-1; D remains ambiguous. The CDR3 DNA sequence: TGCGCCAGCAGCCCCCCGCTAGGGCCCAACACTGAAACTTTCTTT. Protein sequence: CASSPPLGPNTETFF.